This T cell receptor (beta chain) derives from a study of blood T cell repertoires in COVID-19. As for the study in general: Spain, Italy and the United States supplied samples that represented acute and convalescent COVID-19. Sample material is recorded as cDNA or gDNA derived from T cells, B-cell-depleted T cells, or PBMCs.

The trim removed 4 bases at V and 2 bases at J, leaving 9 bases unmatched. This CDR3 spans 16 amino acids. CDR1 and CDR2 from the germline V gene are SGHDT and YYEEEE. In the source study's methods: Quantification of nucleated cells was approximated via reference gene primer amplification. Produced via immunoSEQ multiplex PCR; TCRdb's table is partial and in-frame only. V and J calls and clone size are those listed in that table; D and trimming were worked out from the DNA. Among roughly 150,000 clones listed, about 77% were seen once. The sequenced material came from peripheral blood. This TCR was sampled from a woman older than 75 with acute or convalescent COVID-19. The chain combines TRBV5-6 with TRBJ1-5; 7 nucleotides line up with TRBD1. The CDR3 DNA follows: TGTGCCAGCAGCCCCGGACAGGCCCTGGGCAATCAGCCCCAGCATTTT. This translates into CASSPGQALGNQPQHF. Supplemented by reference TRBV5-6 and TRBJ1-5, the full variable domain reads DAGVTQSPTHLIKTRGQQVTLRCSPKSGHDTVSWYQQALGQGPQFIFQYYEEEERQRGNFPDRFSGHQFPNYSSELNVNALLLGDSALYLCASSPGQALGNQPQHFGDGTRLSIL.